These T cell receptor beta chains were read from a single sample in a study of cytomegalovirus exposure and HLA in healthy donors. Clones were read by immunoSEQ multiplex PCR, and TCRdb kept only the in-frame ones, dropping some. The sample yields some 71,000 clones, 60% to 80% seen once. Sequencing was carried out using PBMCs. The receptors were sampled from a woman in her thirties in good health and CMV-seropositive. Both conserved end residues are trimmed from each CDR3.

j_gene,v_gene,CDR3aa
TRBJ2-3,TRBV4-1,ASSQDGAGVDTQY
TRBJ2-2,TRBV4-1,ASSQEAAPLGGELF
TRBJ1-1,TRBV7-6,ASSPTGAGRVNTEAF
TRBJ2-5,TRBV5-1,ASRLAGNQETQY
TRBJ1-3,TRBV28,ASSRYDSSGNTIY
TRBJ2-1,TRBV9,ASTRLARGALDEQF
TRBJ2-7,TRBV29-1,SVEAESYEQY
TRBJ1-1,TRBV29-1,SVLSPGQGSGAF
TRBJ2-1,TRBV29-1,SVEISGNEQF
TRBJ2-3,TRBV6-5,ASSSFGDTQY
TRBJ1-1,TRBV5-1,ASSPTANTEAF
TRBJ1-3,TRBV4-1,ASSQVDSVGNTIY
TRBJ2-4,TRBV5-6,ASSSDRANIQY
TRBJ2-1,TRBV9,ASSVTTGANEQF
TRBJ1-3,TRBV5-4,ASSSQWGPGNTIY
TRBJ2-2,TRBV4-1,ASSRGTGQSSGELF
TRBJ1-5,TRBV6-7,ASSFPGHFSNQPQH
TRBJ1-2,TRBV6-5,ASSLGGNYGYT
TRBJ1-1,TRBV6-1,ASSVEAGFTEAF
TRBJ2-1,TRBV6-6,ASARPGTGKYNEQF
TRBJ1-5,TRBV7-2,ASSLGVDRGRGQPQH
TRBJ2-7,TRBV29-1,SVLTSGSIEQY
TRBJ1-5,TRBV2,ASSEGWSYPYSNQPQH
TRBJ1-2,TRBV30,AWTHPAGTGNYGYT
TRBJ2-1,TRBV2,ASHRDRDNEQF
TRBJ1-5,TRBV15,ATSREGAVQQPQH
TRBJ2-5,TRBV7-2,ASRPLFSGKGSETQY